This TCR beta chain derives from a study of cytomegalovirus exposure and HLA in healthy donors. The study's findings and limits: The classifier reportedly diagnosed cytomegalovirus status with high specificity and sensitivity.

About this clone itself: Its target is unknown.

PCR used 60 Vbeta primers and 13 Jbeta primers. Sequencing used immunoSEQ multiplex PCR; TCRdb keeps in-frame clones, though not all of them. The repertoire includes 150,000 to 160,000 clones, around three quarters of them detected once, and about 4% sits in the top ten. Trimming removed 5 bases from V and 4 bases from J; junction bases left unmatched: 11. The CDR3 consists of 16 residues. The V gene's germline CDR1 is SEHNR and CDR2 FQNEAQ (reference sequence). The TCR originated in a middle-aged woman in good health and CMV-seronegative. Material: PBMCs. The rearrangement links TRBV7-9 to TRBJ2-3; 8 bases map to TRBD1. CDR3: CASSPDLTTGADTQYF. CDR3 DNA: TGTGCCAGCAGCCCCGACCTAACGACAGGGGCAGATACGCAGTATTTT.